Presented here are 21 T cell receptor beta chains from one specimen sequenced in a study of OX40 agonist ivuxolimab in advanced cancers. Sequenced by immunoSEQ multiplex PCR; TCRdb stores in-frame clones only, minus some. The sample consists of roughly 45,000 clones, approximately 91% of them appearing once. The sequencing used CD4+ or CD8+ T cells sorted from blood, collected in a trial of the OX40 agonist ivuxolimab. The origin of the receptors is an adult with an advanced solid tumor such as melanoma, head and neck, liver or kidney cancer.

This sequence joins TRBV6-5 and TRBJ1-1; D not certain. CDR1 MNHEY and CDR2 SVGAGI come from the germline V gene. The CDR3 covers 13 residues. Trimming removed 7 bases from V and 2 bases from J, with 11 bases in between. The DNA of the CDR3 is TGTGCCAGCACTCACGGAGATAACACTGAAGCTTTCTTT. This codes for CASTHGDNTEAFF.

This chain uses TRBV5-6 with TRBJ2-7; D is unresolved. V lost 0 bases to trimming and J lost 1 base, with 5 bases between them. The CDR3 spans 13 residues. Per germline, CDR1 SGHDT and CDR2 YYEEEE. CDR3 nucleotides: TGTGCCAGCAGCTTGGACGGGTCCTACGAGCAGTACTTC. This translates into CASSLDGSYEQYF.

The chain couples TRBV9 to TRBJ2-2; no definite D call. Germline assignment: CDR1 SGDLS and CDR2 YYNGEE. V was pared by 0 bases and J by 0 bases, with 6 bases between. The CDR3 contains 15 residues. This CDR3 is CASSVEGSNTGELFF. The CDR3, as DNA: TGTGCCAGCAGCGTAGAAGGTTCGAACACCGGGGAGCTGTTTTTT.

The rearrangement joins TRBV6-5 to TRBJ2-7; D remains ambiguous. CDR1 is MNHEY, CDR2 SVGAGI, per germline. The V end was cut by 0 bases, the J end by 2 bases, with 8 bases between. The CDR3 covers 14 residues. This CDR3 reads CASSYSSQAYEQYF. CDR3 sequence (DNA): TGTGCCAGCAGTTACTCGAGTCAGGCCTACGAGCAGTACTTC.

The V call is TRBV2, the J call TRBJ1-5; no clear D gene. CDR3 length equals 15 residues. The V and J ends lost 3 bases and 1 base respectively, with 10 bases between them. CDR1 and CDR2 (germline): SNHLY, FYNNEI. The DNA for the CDR3 is TGTGCCAGCAGTGACACCGCAGGAAGCAATCAGCCCCAGCATTTT. It is translated as CASSDTAGSNQPQHF.

This chain links TRBV6-1 with TRBJ2-1; D tentatively reads TRBD1 or TRBD2 (6 bases each). Germline V gene data show CDR1 as MNHNS and CDR2 as SASEGT. V lost 8 bases and J lost 4, with 15 bases in between. This CDR3 contains 14 residues. This CDR3 is CASPAEGVYNEQFF. The CDR3 DNA reads as TGTGCCAGCCCTGCGGAGGGGGTTTACAATGAGCAGTTCTTC.

This chain uses TRBV11-1 with TRBJ1-1; the D gene is possibly TRBD1 (5 bases). Trimming left V 3 bases short and J 1 base short, with 9 bases between. CDR3 size: 14 residues. CDR1 is SGHAT, CDR2 FQDESV, per germline (reference sequence). The CDR3: CASSFQGPNTEAFF. The CDR3 DNA reads TGTGCCAGCAGCTTCCAGGGACCGAACACTGAAGCTTTCTTT.

The chain uses TRBV28 and TRBJ2-2; D is undetermined. Trimming removed 7 bases at V and 5 bases at J, with 11 bases between. Germline V gene data show CDR1 as MDHEN and CDR2 as SYDVKM. The CDR3 consists of 13 residues. The CDR3 bases are TGTGCCAGCAAGGCCAGGAGTACCGGGGAGCTGTTTTTT. This sequence encodes CASKARSTGELFF.

This chain connects TRBV5-1 to TRBJ2-6; 10 nucleotides align to TRBD1. Germline CDR1 is SGHRS and CDR2 is YFSETQ. V shed 4 bases and J 6 bases; nucleotides not matched to a gene: 7. The CDR3 runs to 16 residues. The CDR3 DNA reads as TGCGCCAGCAGCCCTGGGACAGGGGTGGAGGCCAACGTCCTGACTTTC. As protein: CASSPGTGVEANVLTF.

CDR3 sequence reads: CASSPRVRGRETQYF. The CDR3 DNA is TGTGCCAGCAGCCCGAGGGTCAGGGGGAGGGAGACCCAGTACTTC. This chain uses TRBV6-5 with TRBJ2-5, with a possible D match to TRBD1 (7 bases). Germline CDR1 and CDR2: MNHEY and SVGAGI. The CDR3 runs 15 residues. V was clipped by 6 bases and J by 5 bases, with 19 bases between them.

The V gene is TRBV19, the J gene TRBJ1-4; D possibly corresponds to TRBD1 (5 bases). V shed 2 bases and J shed 0 bases, with 7 bases lying between them. CDR1 is LNHDA, CDR2 SQIVND, per germline (reference sequence). The CDR3 has 15 amino acids. CDR3 loop: CASSIRGATNEKLFF. In DNA, the CDR3 is TGTGCCAGTAGTATACGGGGGGCAACTAATGAAAAACTGTTTTTT.

The gene calls are TRBV19 and TRBJ2-1; no firm D call. Germline assignment: CDR1 LNHDA and CDR2 SQIVND (reference sequence). CDR3 length: 12 residues. Between the trimmed V and J ends, which lost 1 base and 9 bases, there was a span of 7 bases. CDR3 residues: CASSIGAREQFF. CDR3 DNA sequence: TGTGCCAGTAGTATAGGGGCTCGTGAGCAGTTCTTC.

The gene calls are TRBV19 and TRBJ1-1, with 7 positions matching TRBD1. V lost 2 bases, J lost 4 bases, and 1 base stayed unmatched. The CDR3 is made up of 13 amino acids. Germline assignment: CDR1 LNHDA and CDR2 SQIVND (reference sequence). The CDR3 reads CASSIQGVTEAFF. CDR3 DNA: TGTGCCAGTAGTATACAGGGGGTCACTGAAGCTTTCTTT.

V usage is TRBV4-1 and J usage is TRBJ2-7, with a weak D call TRBD2 (6 bases). CDR3 length: 13 residues. Trimming stripped 4 bases from V and 5 bases from J, with 12 bases between. Looked up from germline, CDR1 is MGHRA and CDR2 is YSYEKL. The CDR3 bases are TGCGCCAGCAGCCCCAGACTAGGGAACGAGCAGTACGTC. Encoded protein: CASSPRLGNEQYV.

The chain employs TRBV9 and TRBJ1-2; weak D call: TRBD1 (5 bases). CDR1 and CDR2 (germline): SGDLS, YYNGEE. V dropped 6 bases and J dropped 5 bases, with 11 bases sitting between them. This CDR3 is 12 amino acids long. CDR3 residues: CASTQKGYGYTF. The CDR3 nucleotides are TGTGCCAGCACCCAGAAGGGGTATGGCTACACCTTC.

The V call is TRBV9, the J call TRBJ1-2; possibly TRBD1 for D (5 bases). Germline CDR1 is SGDLS and CDR2 is YYNGEE. The CDR3 totals 17 residues. The germline V and J ends were trimmed by 0 bases and 2 bases, with 17 bases remaining between them. The CDR3 loop reads CASSVELEGAGNYGYTF. The CDR3 DNA reads as TGTGCCAGCAGCGTAGAGTTGGAAGGGGCAGGGAACTATGGCTACACCTTC.

This CDR3 reads CARSAPGTSGGPITQYF. CDR3 in DNA: TGTGCCAGAAGCGCCCCCGGGACTAGCGGGGGCCCGATCACCCAGTACTTC. The rearrangement uses TRBV5-3 and TRBJ2-5; TRBD2 aligns across 14 bases. TRBV5-3 is an ORF, and what it does is uncertain. Germline trimming cut 4 bases from V and 8 bases from J; bases unmatched to any gene: 13. The CDR3 covers 17 residues.

J is TRBJ2-7 and V is TRBV6-1; D possibly corresponds to TRBD1 (5 bases). This CDR3 region has 13 residues. V gave up 6 bases and J gave up 2 bases, with 11 bases separating them. Germline CDR1 and CDR2: MNHNS and SASEGT. The CDR3 reads CASRLRAPYEQYF. CDR3 nucleotide sequence: TGTGCCAGCAGGCTCAGGGCCCCCTACGAGCAGTACTTC.

The genes are TRBV6-6 and TRBJ1-5; 9 nucleotides agree with TRBD1. This CDR3 is built from 12 residues. V trimming: 6 bases; J trimming: 6 bases; junction bases outside the gene matches: 0. Germline V gives CDR1 MNHNY, CDR2 SVGAGI (reference sequence). Here the CDR3 DNA reads TGTGCCAGCAGACAGGGGGCTCAGCCCCAGCATTTT. Amino acid sequence: CASRQGAQPQHF.

This clone was seen only once. The chain employs TRBV13 and TRBJ1-2; D is uncertain. This CDR3 is 17 amino acids long. V was clipped by 4 bases and J by 2 bases, with 20 bases between them. CDR1 and CDR2 from the germline V gene are PRHDT and FYEKMQ (reference sequence). The CDR3 DNA sequence: TGTGCCAGCAGCTCTAGGGCCCAAGACACCGAGAACTATGGCTACACCTTC. It translates to CASSSRAQDTENYGYTF. Drawing the rest from reference TRBV13 and TRBJ1-2, the complete variable domain is AAGVIQSPRHLIKEKRETATLKCYPIPRHDTVYWYQQGPGQDPQFLISFYEKMQSDKGSIPDRFSAQQFSDYHSELNMSSLELGDSALYFCASSSRAQDTENYGYTFGSGTRLTVV.

The V gene is TRBV30, the J gene TRBJ2-3; D may be TRBD2 (6 bases). Germline lookup yields CDR1 GTSNPN and CDR2 SVGIG (reference sequence). This CDR3 has 12 residues. The CDR3 here is CSSSGVTDTQYF. The DNA of the CDR3 is TGTTCGTCGTCGGGGGTTACAGATACGCAGTATTTT.